The present entry profiles one T cell receptor beta chain with its context. This sample was included in a study of control samples from healthy donors and cancer patients. CDR3 length: 13 residues. Germline loops: CDR1 LNHDA, CDR2 SQIVND (reference sequence). V was pared by 2 bases and J by 7 bases, with 6 bases between. Clones were sequenced by immunoSEQ multiplex PCR, and TCRdb holds only the in-frame ones, with some missing. The sample holds some 130,000 clones, 90% seen once. The source is a middle-aged man in good health. Source material: blood. The chain has TRBV19 and TRBJ1-6; D is perhaps TRBD1 (5 bases). The CDR3 sequence: CASSINRNSPLHF. The CDR3 bases are TGTGCCAGTAGTATAAACAGGAATTCACCCCTCCACTTT.